This TCR beta chain originates from a study of blood T cell repertoires in COVID-19. Across the whole study: Sources were T cells, B-cell-depleted T cells, or PBMCs; the material itself was cDNA or gDNA.

The method was immunoSEQ multiplex PCR; TCRdb's version includes in-frame clones alone and lacks a portion of them. The table has some 400,000 clones, roughly nine tenths seen once; the top ten hold about 1.8%. A single count supports this clone. The study drew participants aged about 18 to 95 years from approximately 23 US areas. Two consecutive negative NP/OP PCR tests, clearance, or resolved symptoms defined Cohort 3 recovery. This CDR3 is built from 15 residues. Looked up from germline, CDR1 is KGHDR and CDR2 is SFDVKD. V was clipped by 2 bases and J by 6 bases; unmatched bases: 7. Sequencing was carried out using PBMCs or T cells enriched from blood (not recorded which). The TCR was taken from a woman in her 30s who had recovered from COVID-19. V is TRBV24-1 and J is TRBJ2-7; TRBD2 matches at 9 bases. CDR3 region: CATSDYSGSASEQYF. CDR3 bases: TGTGCCACCAGTGATTATAGCGGGAGCGCGTCCGAGCAGTACTTC.